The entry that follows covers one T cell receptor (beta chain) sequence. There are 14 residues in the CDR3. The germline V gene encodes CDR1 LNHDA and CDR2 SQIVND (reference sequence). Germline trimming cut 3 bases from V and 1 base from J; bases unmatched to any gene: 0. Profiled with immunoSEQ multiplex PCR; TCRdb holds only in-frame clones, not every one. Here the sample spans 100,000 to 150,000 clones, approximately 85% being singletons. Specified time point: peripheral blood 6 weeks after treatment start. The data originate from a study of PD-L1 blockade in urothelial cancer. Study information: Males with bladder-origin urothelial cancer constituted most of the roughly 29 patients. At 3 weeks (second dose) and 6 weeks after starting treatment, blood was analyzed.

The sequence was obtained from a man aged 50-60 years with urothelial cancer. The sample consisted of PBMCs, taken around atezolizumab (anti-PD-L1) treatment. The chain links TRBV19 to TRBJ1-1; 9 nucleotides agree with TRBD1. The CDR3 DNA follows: TGTGCCAGTAGTATGGGACAGGGGAACACTGAAGCTTTCTTT. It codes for CASSMGQGNTEAFF.